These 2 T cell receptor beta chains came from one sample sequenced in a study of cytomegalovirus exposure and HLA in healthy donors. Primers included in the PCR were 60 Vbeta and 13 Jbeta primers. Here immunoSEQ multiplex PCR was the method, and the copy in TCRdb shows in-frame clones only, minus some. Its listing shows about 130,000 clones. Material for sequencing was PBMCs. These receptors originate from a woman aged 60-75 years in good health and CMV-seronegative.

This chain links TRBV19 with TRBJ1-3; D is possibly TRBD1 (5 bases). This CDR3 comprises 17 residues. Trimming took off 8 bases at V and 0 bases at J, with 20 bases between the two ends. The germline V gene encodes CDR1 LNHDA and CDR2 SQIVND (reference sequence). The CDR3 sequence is CASWENYRSSSGNTIYF. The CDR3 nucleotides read TGTGCCAGTTGGGAAAATTACAGGAGTTCCTCTGGAAACACCATATATTTT.

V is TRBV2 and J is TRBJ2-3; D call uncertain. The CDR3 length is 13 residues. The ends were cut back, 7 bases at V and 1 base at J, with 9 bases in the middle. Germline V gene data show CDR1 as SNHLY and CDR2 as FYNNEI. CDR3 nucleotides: TGTGCCAGCAATTATCAGGGCACAGATACGCAGTATTTT. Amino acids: CASNYQGTDTQYF. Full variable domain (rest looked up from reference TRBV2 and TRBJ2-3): EPEVTQTPSHQVTQMGQEVILRCVPISNHLYFYWYRQILGQKVEFLVSFYNNEISEKSEIFDDQFSVERPDGSNFTLKIRSTKLEDSAMYFCASNYQGTDTQYFGPGTRLTVL.